Sequencing of this T cell receptor beta chain was carried out in a study of blood T cell repertoires in COVID-19. With 6 bases clipped from V and 8 bases from J, the junction kept 10 bases outside the gene matches. This CDR3 comprises 14 residues. Germline V gene sequence: CDR1 LNHDA, CDR2 SQIVND (reference sequence). This table comes from immunoSEQ multiplex PCR, and its TCRdb copy is limited to in-frame clones, with some not included. The sample includes 95,000 to 120,000 clones, more than 65% of them seen just once. The TCR sequence derives from a man between 50 and 59 years old with acute or convalescent COVID-19. The chain has TRBV19 and TRBJ1-2, with 9 bases fitting TRBD1. The source material was peripheral blood. The CDR3 DNA follows: TGTGCCAGTAGCCCCGGACAGGGGCAGGGAGGCTACACCTTC. Translated, it gives CASSPGQGQGGYTF.